The TCR beta chain under discussion was sequenced for a study of shared clonotypes between healthy human individuals (dated by TCRdb to the early 2020s). General notes on the study: The cohort included three men and a couple of women between 18 and 49 years of age. Per donor, three plates each were used for CD4 naive and CD4 memory, two for CD8 naive, and one for CD8 memory. To estimate repertoire size and how much clonotypes are shared between individuals, the study performed deep sequencing of blood TCR repertoires from roughly five healthy adults. Libraries were prepared and TCR repertoires were sequenced by different laboratories using diverse techniques, in order to increase sequencing depth and limit assay-specific biases. Per donor, leukapheresis produced somewhere between about 0.8 and 9 billion PBMCs. Overall study outcomes, separate from this receptor: When a few donors were compared, the shared fraction of clonotypes was about 5.4% for naive CD4, 3.5% to 4% for naive CD8, about 2.4% for memory CD4, and about 0.36% for memory CD8. Even with the large sequencing depth, rarefaction of the sorted-subset datasets indicated that sequencing was incomplete. Higher generation probabilities were observed for clonotypes shared by all four sorted-subset donors than for non-shared clonotypes. Only blood was sampled, and tissue TCR repertoires likely differ from those in blood. Pairwise subsampling led to the expectation that sequencing depth would affect the degree of clonotype sharing among donors. Naive subsets generally had larger estimated clonotype richness than memory subsets did. Because the study included only a small number of donors, the genetic and exposure-history diversity represented was limited.

Using the deep immunoSEQ assay, multiplex PCR amplified TCR CDR3 regions from genomic DNA. Extracted genomic DNA from each cell subset was distributed evenly across all wells of several immunoSEQ 96-well plates, and each plate was treated as a replicate. For sorted subsets, approximately 210 ng of genomic DNA, equivalent to 30,000 or so T cell genomes, went into each replicate PCR. The purified libraries were quantified using a Qubit 3.0 fluorometer, sized with a Bioanalyzer 2100, and then quantified again using the KAPA Library Quantification kit. A separate single-read 150-cycle Illumina NextSeq 550 flow cell was used to sequence each immunoSEQ 96-well plate. The paper's processing steps were these. The immunoSEQ output contained only junctional sequences without quality scores, so filtering could not match that applied to full-length reads. Sequences were annotated with PyIR, a Python wrapper for IgBLAST v1.9, and V/J genes and CDR3 were assigned using IMGT germline references. Any read was removed if the V/J assignment was weak (E-value above 1e-6), the CDR3 was missing, or the read contained stop codons, out-of-frame junctions, or ambiguous translated residues. V3J clonotypes were defined by identical inferred V gene, J gene, and CDR3 amino acid sequence. Percentage overlap between repertoires was computed as shared unique clonotypes divided by the size of the smaller repertoire. RTK rarefaction, the Chao1 estimator, and Recon v2.1 estimates of unobserved clonotypes were used to assess repertoire richness. For all TCRbeta clonotypes obtained by the gDNA method from a few donors, generation probabilities were computed with OLGA. Held by TCRdb, this immuneACCESS table contains in-frame sequences only and omits some clones. Under half of the omission traces to an unresolved V gene where checked; the cause of the rest is unknown. That table is the source of V, J and clone size, and D and trimming were worked out from the DNA. The sample includes about 2.4 million clones, with roughly 93% observed a single time. Clones ranked in the top ten supply about 0.39% of the sample.

Healthy HIV-negative adults with no recently reported acute infections or vaccinations were included as donors. Every donor was a Caucasian adult living in Nashville, Tennessee, USA. Magnetic negative selection was used to enrich CD4+ T cells, after which naive cells were positively selected on CD45RA and the negative fraction became the memory subset. Blood was collected by leukapheresis, and PBMCs were isolated by Ficoll-Histopaque density gradient centrifugation and then cryopreserved in liquid nitrogen vapor phase. Purity and quantity of every magnetically sorted T cell population were checked by analytical flow cytometry. Each sorted fraction had its genomic DNA isolated and then quantified by UV absorbance on a Nanodrop 2000c. About this clone itself: No antigen is known for it. Base quality data are lacking; no much larger clone is found one base away.

From a lookup of the germline V gene, CDR1 and CDR2 are MNHEY and SVGAGI. The CDR3 holds 16 amino acids from the cysteine to the phenylalanine. The CDR3 DNA has 48 bases and is translated from base 1. Relative to germline, V is 4 bases shorter and J is 0 bases shorter, with 13 bases between their ends. The source of this sequence is a man younger than 30 in good health. Some clones in this sample may be carry-over from other donors' samples. The sequenced sample was naive CD4+ T cells from PBMCs. This specimen's cell subset or site label, per the study, means: CD45RA+ positively selected. Recombination joined TRBV6-5 with TRBJ1-3; the D segment could be TRBD1, given 6 matching bases. The DNA reads TGTGCCAGCAGTTCCGAGGGACAACTCTCTGGAAACACCATATATTTT. Translated, this gives CASSSEGQLSGNTIYF.